These 20 T cell receptor beta chains were sequenced from one sample in a study of T cells in Graves' hyperthyroidism and ophthalmopathy (dated by TCRdb to the late 2010s). The library was built by means of multiplex PCR. The instrument given in TCRdb is Illumina HiSeq 2000. The TCR beta CDR3 regions were amplified from RNA transcripts. A first-round RT-PCR of the TCR CDR3 used the HTBI primer set with the Qiagen OneStep RT-PCR kit. Using fastp trimming at Q25 and MiXCR clonotype assembly, TCRdb reanalyzed the public sequencing data and kept in-frame beta chains. Each CDR3 protein gets just one entry, which takes the most common genes and DNA from the rows behind it. This sample comprises approximately 610,000 distinct CDR3 sequences, roughly 14% of them detected only once. About 3.9% of the sample is in the top ten clones. Sequenced input: blood. The receptor set was obtained from a woman aged 40 to 49 with Graves' ophthalmopathy.

This clonotype occurred many times. V gene TRBV30 combines with J gene TRBJ2-2; D unclear. The germline V and J ends were trimmed by 0 bases and 5 bases, with 7 bases remaining between them. The CDR3 sequence is 13 residues long. Germline V gene sequence: CDR1 GTSNPN, CDR2 SVGIG (reference sequence). The CDR3 sequence: CAWSVGWTGELFF. The CDR3 DNA reads TGTGCCTGGAGTGTCGGGTGGACCGGGGAGCTGTTTTTT.

This clonotype was observed at least ten times. The rearrangement links TRBV20-1 to TRBJ2-7, with 14 bases lining up with TRBD2. The trim removed 5 bases at V and 4 bases at J, leaving 7 bases unmatched. Germline V gives CDR1 DFQATT, CDR2 SNEGSKA (reference sequence). This CDR3 comprises 15 residues. The CDR3 coding sequence is TGCAGTGCTGTGAGACTAGCGGGAGGGACTTACGAGCAGTACTTC. Its translation is CSAVRLAGGTYEQYF.

This chain uses TRBV7-9 with TRBJ2-7; 7 positions match TRBD1. The V segment lost 0 bases and the J segment 5 bases; nucleotides outside the gene matches: 4. Germline CDR1 SEHNR, CDR2 FQNEAQ (reference sequence). This CDR3 region has 14 residues. CDR3 bases: TGTGCCAGCAGCTTAGCCAGGGGGTTCAACGAGCAGTACTTC. Residues: CASSLARGFNEQYF. The full variable domain, its missing parts supplied by reference TRBV7-9 and TRBJ2-7, is DTGVSQNPRHKITKRGQNVTFRCDPISEHNRLYWYRQTLGQGPEFLTYFQNEAQLEKSRLLSDRFSAERPKGSFSTLEIQRTEQGDSAMYLCASSLARGFNEQYFGPGTRLTVT.

This clonotype was detected ten times or more. The V and J genes are TRBV6-1 and TRBJ2-7, with TRBD2 matching over 7 bases. The V gene end was trimmed by 6 bases and the J gene end by 0 bases; junction bases not matched to a gene: 8. This CDR3 has 15 residues. Germline-derived CDR1 and CDR2 are MNHNS and SASEGT. The CDR3 DNA follows: TGTGCCAGCAGCTCCGGGAGGACAAGCTCCTACGAGCAGTACTTC. This sequence encodes CASSSGRTSSYEQYF.

This clonotype was recorded many times. The chain recombines TRBV6-5 with TRBJ2-7; D is possibly TRBD1 (5 bases). The germline CDR1 and CDR2 sequences are MNHEY and SVGAGI. Deletions cut 3 bases from V and 0 bases from J, with 12 bases between. The CDR3 totals 15 residues. The CDR3 sequence: CASSYGAGNSYEQYF. The CDR3 nucleotides read TGTGCCAGCAGTTATGGGGCAGGGAACTCCTACGAGCAGTACTTC.

The V call is TRBV2, the J call TRBJ2-7; 10 nucleotides agree with TRBD2. Trimming took 8 bases from V and 3 from J; bases not matched to a gene: 10. CDR3 length equals 15 residues. The germline CDR1 and CDR2 sequences are SNHLY and FYNNEI. DNA of the CDR3: TGTGCCAGCCAGTTACTAGCGGGGCTTTTCTACGAGCAGTACTTC. Its protein product is CASQLLAGLFYEQYF.

The genes are TRBV18 and TRBJ1-6, with TRBD1 matching 9 bases. Germline V gene lookup returns CDR1 KGHSH and CDR2 LQKENI. With 3 bases clipped from V and 4 bases from J, the junction kept 19 bases outside the gene matches. The CDR3 loop spans 21 amino acids. The DNA of the CDR3 is TGTGCCAGCTCACCTAGACCGGCGGGACAGGGTCGTCTGGGATATAATTCACCCCTCCACTTT. Residues: CASSPRPAGQGRLGYNSPLHF.

This clonotype was found many times. The chain joins TRBV20-1 to TRBJ2-7, with a possible D match to TRBD1 (6 bases). The V gene lost 1 base and the J gene lost 3 bases, with 16 bases spanning the gap. The CDR3 runs 15 residues. Germline loops: CDR1 DFQATT, CDR2 SNEGSKA (reference sequence). The chain's CDR3 is CSARAPGQLYYEQYF. The CDR3 bases are TGCAGTGCTAGAGCGCCGGGACAACTATACTACGAGCAGTACTTC.

This clonotype was counted at least ten times. J is TRBJ2-6 and V is TRBV6-2 or TRBV6-3; no firm D call. CDR1 and CDR2 from the germline V gene are MNHEY and SVGEGT. This CDR3 comprises 16 residues. V shed 6 bases and J shed 0 bases, with 12 bases lying between them. The CDR3 here is CASSPPGVSGANVLTF. As DNA, the CDR3 is TGTGCCAGCAGCCCACCTGGTGTCTCTGGGGCCAACGTCCTGACTTTC.

This clonotype has a count of ten or more. This chain connects TRBV28 to TRBJ2-2; 7 bases agree with TRBD1. The CDR3 spans 14 residues. Germline lookup yields CDR1 MDHEN and CDR2 SYDVKM. V lost 4 bases to trimming and J lost 8 bases; unmatched junction nucleotides: 7. The CDR3 DNA reads as TGTGCCAGCAGTTCCGGACAGGCCGGAGGGGAGCTGTTTTTT. Protein: CASSSGQAGGELFF. Combining the CDR3 with reference TRBV28 and TRBJ2-2 gives the whole variable domain DVKVTQSSRYLVKRTGEKVFLECVQDMDHENMFWYRQDPGLGLRLIYFSYDVKMKEKGDIPEGYSVSREKKERFSLILESASTNQTSMYLCASSSGQAGGELFFGEGSRLTVL.

This clonotype was seen at least ten times. The chain employs TRBV30 and TRBJ2-7; D is unresolved. This CDR3 has 13 amino acids. Looked up from germline, CDR1 is GTSNPN and CDR2 is SVGIG (reference sequence). Trimming left V 2 bases short and J 7 bases short, with 15 bases between. CDR3 in DNA: TGTGCCTGGAGTCAGCAGTTCGTGGGGGAGCAGTACTTC. This encodes CAWSQQFVGEQYF.

The chain combines TRBV7-2 with TRBJ2-7, with 9 bases aligning to TRBD2. The germline gives CDR1 SGHTA, CDR2 FQGNSA. The CDR3 is made up of 15 amino acids. V gave up 2 bases and J gave up 4 bases; unmatched junction bases: 6. CDR3 loop: CASSLWRTSDYEQYF. As DNA, the CDR3 is TGTGCCAGCAGCTTATGGAGGACTAGCGATTACGAGCAGTACTTC.

This clonotype was observed many times. This sequence joins TRBV20-1 and TRBJ1-1; D is unclear. The CDR3 length is 13 residues. Trimming took 5 bases from V and 0 from J, leaving 10 bases between them. Germline V lookup: CDR1 DFQATT, CDR2 SNEGSKA (reference sequence). The CDR3 DNA is TGCAGTGCTGTGGACTCTCTGAACACTGAAGCTTTCTTT. Its protein is CSAVDSLNTEAFF.

This clonotype appeared many times. The chain links TRBV20-1 to TRBJ2-7; 7 bases are a match to TRBD1. Germline-derived CDR1 and CDR2 are DFQATT and SNEGSKA (reference sequence). Germline trimming cut 6 bases from V and 3 bases from J; bases unmatched to any gene: 5. This CDR3 has 12 residues. This CDR3 reads CSATDRVYEQYF. Written as DNA, the CDR3 is TGCAGTGCCACCGACAGGGTCTACGAGCAGTACTTC.

Ten or more counts support this clonotype. CDR3 region: CASSRGGAYSNQPQHF. The DNA for the CDR3 is TGTGCCAGCAGTCGAGGGGGGGCGTATAGCAATCAGCCCCAGCATTTT. The chain is built from TRBV13 and TRBJ1-5; possibly TRBD1 for D (6 bases). The CDR3 runs 16 residues. Trimming took off 6 bases at V and 0 bases at J, with 15 bases between the two ends. Germline V gives CDR1 PRHDT, CDR2 FYEKMQ (reference sequence).

This clonotype was counted many times. J is TRBJ2-5 and V is TRBV27; D is unclear. V dropped 5 bases and J dropped 0 bases, with 7 bases sitting between them. Per the germline V gene, CDR1 is MNHEY and CDR2 is SMNVEV (reference sequence). The CDR3 totals 13 residues. As DNA, the CDR3 is TGTGCCAGCAGTACATCGTACCAAGAGACCCAGTACTTC. Protein product: CASSTSYQETQYF.

There are a few counts of this clonotype. The V gene is TRBV13, the J gene TRBJ2-5; 7 nucleotides line up with TRBD2. Trimming removed 5 bases from V and 2 bases from J; junction bases left unmatched: 5. Germline-derived CDR1 and CDR2 are PRHDT and FYEKMQ (reference sequence). This CDR3 is 14 amino acids long. CDR3 residues: CASSKRDLQETQYF. CDR3 sequence (DNA): TGTGCCAGCAGCAAGCGGGACTTACAAGAGACCCAGTACTTC.

This clonotype was detected a few times. The chain uses TRBV28 and TRBJ1-5; D gene ambiguous. Trimming took off 4 bases at V and 6 bases at J, with 13 bases between the two ends. Germline loops: CDR1 MDHEN, CDR2 SYDVKM. The CDR3 spans 14 residues. The CDR3: CASSYDTTVQPQHF. The CDR3 DNA reads as TGTGCCAGCAGTTATGACACCACCGTTCAGCCCCAGCATTTT.

In its sample, this clonotype was seen many times. V gene TRBV28 combines with J gene TRBJ2-7; 10 bases are a match to TRBD2. The J segment lost 3 bases and the V segment lost 6 bases, leaving 8 bases of the junction unmatched. The CDR3 totals 15 residues. Germline V gives CDR1 MDHEN, CDR2 SYDVKM. In DNA form, the CDR3 reads TGTGCCAGCAGCTCAGCGGGAGGGCCATACTACGAGCAGTACTTC. As protein: CASSSAGGPYYEQYF.

In its sample, this clonotype was seen many times. The chain employs TRBV10-3 and TRBJ2-2; TRBD1 aligns across 9 bases. The germline V gene has CDR1 ENHRY and CDR2 SYGVKD. The CDR3 length is 15 residues. The trim removed 6 bases at V and 4 bases at J, leaving 6 bases unmatched. CDR3 in amino acids: CAISETGGGTGELFF. For the CDR3, the DNA is TGTGCCATCAGCGAAACAGGGGGCGGCACCGGGGAGCTGTTTTTT.